The 7 T cell receptor beta chains below were found in one sample sequenced in a study of beta chain features in type 1 diabetes. Study-level results: All four CD4+ subsets from Type 1 diabetes patients carried moderately but significantly shorter TCRB CDR3s.

For these receptors, no antigen is known. Every bit of the isolated RNA underwent reverse transcription, so sequencing read expressed TCRB transcripts. Method: immunoSEQ multiplex PCR; TCRdb's copy keeps in-frame clones and lacks some. The repertoire includes 25,000 to 30,000 clones, around 54% of them detected once, and about 1.5% sits in the top ten. Material: Tregs from blood. These receptors all come from a woman aged 18-29 years with type 1 diabetes.

The chain is built from TRBV5-4 and TRBJ1-4; TRBD1 aligns across 9 bases. CDR1 and CDR2 from the germline V gene are SGHNT and YYREEE (reference sequence). Trimming at V came to 4 bases and at J to 8 bases, leaving 9 bases not matched to a gene. The CDR3 covers 15 residues. In DNA, the CDR3 is TGTGCCAGCAGCACAGGACAGGGGCTTGGCGAAAAACTGTTTTTT. As protein: CASSTGQGLGEKLFF.

The chain combines TRBV4-2 with TRBJ2-7; 12 bases are shared with TRBD2. The CDR3 is made up of 15 amino acids. Trimming at V came to 1 base and at J to 6 bases, leaving 4 bases not matched to a gene. Germline V CDR1 and CDR2: LGHNA, YNFKEQ. CDR3 loop: CASSQGLAGAFEQYF. CDR3 nucleotide sequence: TGTGCCAGCAGCCAAGGACTAGCGGGAGCTTTCGAGCAGTACTTC.

This clone was counted a few times. This chain links TRBV18 with TRBJ2-7; 8 positions match TRBD2. With 6 bases clipped from V and 4 bases from J, the junction kept 17 bases outside the gene matches. The CDR3 contains 17 residues. From germline, CDR1 is KGHSH and CDR2 LQKENI. The CDR3 DNA reads as TGTGCCAGCTCCCCAAAAGGGGGAAGCGGGAGTAGGTACGAGCAGTACGTC. Protein sequence: CASSPKGGSGSRYEQYV.

This rearrangement joins TRBV15 to TRBJ2-3; the match to TRBD2 covers 8 bases. CDR1 LNHNV and CDR2 YYDKDF come from the germline V gene (reference sequence). CDR3 length equals 16 residues. V lost 1 base, J lost 6 bases, and 9 bases stayed unmatched. In DNA, the CDR3 is TGTGCCACCAGCAGAGCAAGAGCGGGAGCGACCGATACGCAGTATTTT. This codes for CATSRARAGATDTQYF. Based on the CDR3 plus reference TRBV15 and TRBJ2-3, the full variable domain is DAMVIQNPRYQVTQFGKPVTLSCSQTLNHNVMYWYQQKSSQAPKLLFHYYDKDFNNEADTPDNFQSRRPNTSFCFLDIRSPGLGDTAMYLCATSRARAGATDTQYFGPGTRLTVL.

The chain is built from TRBV30 and TRBJ2-1; D is possibly TRBD1 (6 bases). CDR3 length equals 11 residues. Trimming removed 0 bases from V and 9 bases from J, with 6 bases in between. Germline V gene data show CDR1 as GTSNPN and CDR2 as SVGIG (reference sequence). The CDR3 sequence: CAWSVGGEQFF. CDR3 nucleotide sequence: TGTGCCTGGAGTGTAGGGGGTGAGCAGTTCTTC.

The chain carries TRBV7-2 and TRBJ2-7; TRBD2 agrees at 9 bases. V dropped 6 bases and J dropped 9; count of bases not matched to a gene: 6. The CDR3 has 12 residues. Germline V CDR1 and CDR2: SGHTA, FQGNSA. The CDR3 loop is CASSPGLAVQYF. CDR3 DNA sequence: TGTGCCAGCAGTCCGGGACTAGCTGTGCAGTACTTC.

The chain couples TRBV6-1 to TRBJ1-1; 7 nucleotides line up with TRBD1. The V and J ends lost 5 bases and 5 bases, in that order; junction bases with no gene match: 8. This CDR3 comprises 14 residues. Germline V gene sequence: CDR1 MNHNS, CDR2 SASEGT. Written as DNA, the CDR3 is TGTGCCAGCAGTCCGACAGGGAGAGGGACTGAAGCTTTCTTT. It specifies CASSPTGRGTEAFF.